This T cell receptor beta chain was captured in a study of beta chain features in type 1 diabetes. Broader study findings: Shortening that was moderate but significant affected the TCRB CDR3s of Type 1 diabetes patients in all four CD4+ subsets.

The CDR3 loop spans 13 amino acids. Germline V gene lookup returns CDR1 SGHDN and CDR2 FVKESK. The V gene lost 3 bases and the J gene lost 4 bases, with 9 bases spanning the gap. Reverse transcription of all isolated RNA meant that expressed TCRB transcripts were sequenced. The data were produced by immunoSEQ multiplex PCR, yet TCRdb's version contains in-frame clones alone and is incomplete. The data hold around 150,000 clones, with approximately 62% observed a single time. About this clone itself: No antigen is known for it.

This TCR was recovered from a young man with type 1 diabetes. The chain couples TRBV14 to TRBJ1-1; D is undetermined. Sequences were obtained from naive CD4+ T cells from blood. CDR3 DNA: TGTGCCAGCAGCCAGACCCTGGCCACTGAAGCTTTCTTT. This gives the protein CASSQTLATEAFF.